This is a list of T cell receptor beta chains from one sample in a study of identical twins. TCRdb analysed the 5' RACE reads with MiXCR anew, one entry per CDR3 protein. Found here are around 550,000 distinct CDR3 sequences, roughly 15% of them singletons; the top ten hold roughly 0.4%. This sample was also put to use in a study of yellow fever vaccine responses in identical twins.

Sequenced input: CD4+ T cells sorted from blood. The receptors derive from a woman aged 18-30 years in good health. CDR3s include the opening cysteine and the closing phenylalanine or tryptophan. A D gene is named only where the DNA matches it firmly. Clone size appears in some rows only: once, few, many, or a class for an expanded clone.

j_gene: TRBJ1-1; d_gene: .; abundance: few; v_gene: TRBV24-1; CDR3aa: CATSALPMNTEAFF; CDR3nt: TGTGCCACCAGTGCCCTCCCAATGAACACTGAAGCTTTCTTT
j_gene: TRBJ2-4; d_gene: .; abundance: .; v_gene: TRBV28; CDR3aa: CASTVLGKNIQYF; CDR3nt: TGTGCCAGCACCGTCCTAGGCAAAAACATTCAGTACTTC
j_gene: TRBJ2-7; d_gene: TRBD1; abundance: few; v_gene: TRBV7-2; CDR3aa: CASSPSGTGDYEQYF; CDR3nt: TGTGCCAGCAGCCCTTCCGGGACAGGGGACTACGAGCAGTACTTC
j_gene: TRBJ2-2; d_gene: .; abundance: .; v_gene: TRBV12-3/TRBV12-4; CDR3aa: CASSSGLPTGELFF; CDR3nt: TGTGCCAGCAGTTCGGGACTCCCCACCGGGGAGCTGTTTTTT
j_gene: TRBJ1-2; d_gene: .; abundance: few; v_gene: TRBV3-1; CDR3aa: CASSQSRGVQGYTF; CDR3nt: TGTGCCAGCAGCCAATCCCGGGGGGTGCAGGGCTACACCTTC
j_gene: TRBJ2-7; d_gene: .; abundance: .; v_gene: TRBV29-1; CDR3aa: CSAEGQGFNEQYF; CDR3nt: TGCAGCGCCGAAGGGCAGGGGTTCAACGAGCAGTACTTC
j_gene: TRBJ2-3; d_gene: .; abundance: few; v_gene: TRBV6-1; CDR3aa: CASSFPGGDTQYF; CDR3nt: TGTGCCAGCAGCTTTCCCGGCGGGGATACGCAGTATTTT
j_gene: TRBJ2-1; d_gene: TRBD2; abundance: many; v_gene: TRBV12-3/TRBV12-4; CDR3aa: CASSFRLAGTNEQFF; CDR3nt: TGTGCCAGCAGTTTCCGACTAGCGGGGACTAATGAGCAGTTCTTC
j_gene: TRBJ1-6; d_gene: .; abundance: .; v_gene: TRBV29-1; CDR3aa: CSVRDSSYNSPLHF; CDR3nt: TGCAGCGTCAGAGATAGCTCCTACAATTCACCCCTCCACTTT
j_gene: TRBJ2-1; d_gene: .; abundance: .; v_gene: TRBV6-1; CDR3aa: CASSELFTRSSYNEQFF; CDR3nt: TGTGCCAGCAGTGAACTTTTTACCCGAAGCTCCTACAATGAGCAGTTCTTC
j_gene: TRBJ2-5; d_gene: .; abundance: few; v_gene: TRBV7-7; CDR3aa: CASSLGVGTPLETQYF; CDR3nt: TGTGCCAGCAGCTTAGGGGTCGGGACTCCGCTCGAGACCCAGTACTTC
j_gene: TRBJ2-1; d_gene: .; abundance: .; v_gene: TRBV25-1; CDR3aa: CASRHNNEQFF; CDR3nt: TGTGCCAGCAGACATAACAATGAGCAGTTCTTC
j_gene: TRBJ1-3; d_gene: TRBD1; abundance: many; v_gene: TRBV10-3; CDR3aa: CAISDAGTGVSGNTIYF; CDR3nt: TGTGCCATCAGTGACGCCGGGACAGGGGTGTCTGGAAACACCATATATTTT
j_gene: TRBJ2-1; d_gene: .; abundance: few; v_gene: TRBV5-1; CDR3aa: CASSEGDVYNEQFF; CDR3nt: TGCGCCAGCTCAGAGGGGGACGTCTACAATGAGCAGTTCTTC
j_gene: TRBJ1-5; d_gene: TRBD1; abundance: many; v_gene: TRBV12-3/TRBV12-4; CDR3aa: CASSLTGGGNQPQHF; CDR3nt: TGTGCCAGCAGTTTGACAGGGGGCGGCAATCAGCCCCAGCATTTT
j_gene: TRBJ2-7; d_gene: TRBD1; abundance: .; v_gene: TRBV15; CDR3aa: CATSTDRASYEQYF; CDR3nt: TGTGCCACCAGCACCGACAGGGCATCATACGAGCAGTACTTC
j_gene: TRBJ2-2; d_gene: TRBD1; abundance: few; v_gene: TRBV5-1; CDR3aa: CASSVLTGGTGELFF; CDR3nt: TGCGCCAGCAGCGTCCTGACAGGGGGCACCGGGGAGCTGTTTTTT
j_gene: TRBJ2-1; d_gene: .; abundance: .; v_gene: TRBV20-1; CDR3aa: CSARGSANNEQFF; CDR3nt: TGCAGTGCTAGAGGGAGTGCAAACAATGAGCAGTTCTTC
j_gene: TRBJ2-7; d_gene: TRBD2; abundance: .; v_gene: TRBV20-1; CDR3aa: CSARGTSGRSTYEQYF; CDR3nt: TGCAGTGCTAGAGGGACTAGCGGGAGGTCGACCTACGAGCAGTACTTC
j_gene: TRBJ2-7; d_gene: .; abundance: few; v_gene: TRBV4-1; CDR3aa: CASSQDSGTERLWQYF; CDR3nt: TGCGCCAGCAGCCAAGATTCCGGGACCGAAAGGCTTTGGCAGTACTTC
j_gene: TRBJ2-1; d_gene: TRBD2; abundance: .; v_gene: TRBV4-1; CDR3aa: CASSQEGVLAGEFF; CDR3nt: TGCGCCAGCAGCCAAGAGGGGGTACTAGCGGGAGAGTTCTTC
j_gene: TRBJ2-7; d_gene: .; abundance: .; v_gene: TRBV6-1; CDR3aa: CASSEGRLGDEQYF; CDR3nt: TGTGCCAGCAGTGAAGGAAGGTTGGGGGACGAGCAGTACTTC
j_gene: TRBJ2-2; d_gene: .; abundance: .; v_gene: TRBV28; CDR3aa: CAILQVNTGELFF; CDR3nt: TGTGCCATCCTCCAGGTGAACACCGGGGAGCTGTTTTTT
j_gene: TRBJ2-5; d_gene: .; abundance: many; v_gene: TRBV5-1; CDR3aa: CASSLGGGETQYF; CDR3nt: TGCGCCAGCAGCCTGGGCGGAGGGGAGACCCAGTACTTC
j_gene: TRBJ2-4; d_gene: .; abundance: few; v_gene: TRBV4-1; CDR3aa: CASSQEILGPDHIQYF; CDR3nt: TGCGCCAGCAGCCAAGAAATCCTTGGGCCCGACCACATTCAGTACTTC
j_gene: TRBJ2-3; d_gene: TRBD2; abundance: .; v_gene: TRBV29-1; CDR3aa: CSVEDFAGRASDTQYF; CDR3nt: TGCAGCGTTGAAGATTTTGCGGGGAGGGCCTCGGATACGCAGTATTTT
j_gene: TRBJ2-4; d_gene: TRBD1; abundance: many; v_gene: TRBV10-2; CDR3aa: CASNGQVAKNIQYF; CDR3nt: TGCGCCAGCAACGGACAGGTAGCCAAAAACATTCAGTACTTC
j_gene: TRBJ2-5; d_gene: TRBD2; abundance: .; v_gene: TRBV4-2; CDR3aa: CASSQVGTGGQETQYF; CDR3nt: TGTGCCAGCAGCCAAGTAGGGACGGGGGGGCAAGAGACCCAGTACTTC
j_gene: TRBJ2-1; d_gene: TRBD2; abundance: .; v_gene: TRBV24-1; CDR3aa: CATSKAGDWTSKGEQFF; CDR3nt: TGTGCCACCAGCAAAGCCGGGGACTGGACTAGTAAGGGGGAGCAGTTCTTC
j_gene: TRBJ2-2; d_gene: .; abundance: .; v_gene: TRBV7-9; CDR3aa: CASSLGAAMNTGELFF; CDR3nt: TGTGCCAGCAGCCTGGGGGCAGCGATGAACACCGGGGAGCTGTTTTTT
j_gene: TRBJ2-7; d_gene: TRBD1; abundance: .; v_gene: TRBV27; CDR3aa: CASSPRDSHWDEQYF; CDR3nt: TGTGCCAGCAGTCCTCGGGACAGTCATTGGGACGAGCAGTACTTC
j_gene: TRBJ2-3; d_gene: .; abundance: .; v_gene: TRBV20-1; CDR3aa: CGPAQSTDTQYF; CDR3nt: TGCGGCCCGGCTCAAAGCACAGATACGCAGTATTTT
j_gene: TRBJ2-1; d_gene: TRBD2; abundance: .; v_gene: TRBV7-9; CDR3aa: CASSLGLAENNEQFF; CDR3nt: TGTGCCAGCAGCTTAGGGCTAGCGGAGAACAATGAGCAGTTCTTC
j_gene: TRBJ2-5; d_gene: .; abundance: few; v_gene: TRBV12-3/TRBV12-4; CDR3aa: CASSFLVRETQYF; CDR3nt: TGTGCCAGCAGTTTTTTAGTTCGAGAGACCCAGTACTTC
j_gene: TRBJ2-1; d_gene: TRBD2; abundance: few; v_gene: TRBV2; CDR3aa: CASSVAGGPNNEQFF; CDR3nt: TGTGCCAGCAGTGTAGCGGGAGGGCCCAACAATGAGCAGTTCTTC